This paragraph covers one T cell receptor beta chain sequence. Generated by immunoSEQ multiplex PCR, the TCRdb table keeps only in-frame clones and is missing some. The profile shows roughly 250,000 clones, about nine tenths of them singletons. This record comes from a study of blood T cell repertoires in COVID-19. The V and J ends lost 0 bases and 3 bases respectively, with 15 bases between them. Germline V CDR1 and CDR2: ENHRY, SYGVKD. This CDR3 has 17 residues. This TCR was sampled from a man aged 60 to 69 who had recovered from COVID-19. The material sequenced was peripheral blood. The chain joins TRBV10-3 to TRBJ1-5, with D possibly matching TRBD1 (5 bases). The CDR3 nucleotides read TGTGCCATCAGTGAGTCCAGGGCAGGGAGGAACAATCAGCCCCAGCATTTT. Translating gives CAISESRAGRNNQPQHF.